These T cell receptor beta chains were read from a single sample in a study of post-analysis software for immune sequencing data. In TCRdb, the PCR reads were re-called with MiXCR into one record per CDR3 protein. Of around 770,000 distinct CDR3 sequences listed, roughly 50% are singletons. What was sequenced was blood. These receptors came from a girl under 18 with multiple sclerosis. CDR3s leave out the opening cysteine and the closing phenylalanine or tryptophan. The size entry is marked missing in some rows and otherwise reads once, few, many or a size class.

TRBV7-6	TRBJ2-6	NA	ASARAPLSPLT
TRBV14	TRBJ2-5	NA	ASSQGGLAGRHEQY
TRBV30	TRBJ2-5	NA	AWGRNQETQY
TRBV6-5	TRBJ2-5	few	ASSRGTGYQETQY
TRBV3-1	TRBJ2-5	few	ASRPRGLAGGQDSKETQY
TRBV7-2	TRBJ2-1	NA	ASSARDYNEQF
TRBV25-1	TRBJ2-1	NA	ASSEDQGAVNEQF
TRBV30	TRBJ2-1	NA	AWTVGNEQF
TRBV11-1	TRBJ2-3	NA	ASSSRDGGDTQY
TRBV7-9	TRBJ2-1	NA	ASSLVGAARFNEQF
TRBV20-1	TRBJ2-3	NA	SASPSTSGRTDTQY
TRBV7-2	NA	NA	ASSLASYGQGAYETQY
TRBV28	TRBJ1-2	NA	ASTNRGEGYGYT
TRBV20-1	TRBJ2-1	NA	SATDWVAGDNEQF
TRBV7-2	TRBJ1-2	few	ASSPGPPQGYT
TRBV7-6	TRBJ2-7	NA	ASSLRGGQPRGEQY
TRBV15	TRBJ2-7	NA	ATSRDTSYEQY
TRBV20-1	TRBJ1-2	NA	SASTGGVNYGYT
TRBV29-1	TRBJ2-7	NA	SAGEVPYEQY
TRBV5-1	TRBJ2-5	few	ASSSGGGIPWYPKETQY
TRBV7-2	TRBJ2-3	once	ASHPRPSTDTQY
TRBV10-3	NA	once	AISGSGGPVETQY
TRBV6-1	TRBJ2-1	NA	ASRKREGSDEQF
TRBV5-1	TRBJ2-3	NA	ASSLAVWTSGTDTQY
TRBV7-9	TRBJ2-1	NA	ASSSLSLAGGYNEQF
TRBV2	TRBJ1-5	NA	ASSSPRGGFNQPQH
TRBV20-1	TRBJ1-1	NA	SARDPVNGDTEAF
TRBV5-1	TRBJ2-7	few	ASSAGQGLHEQY
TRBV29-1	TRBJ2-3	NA	SVRQGVDTQY
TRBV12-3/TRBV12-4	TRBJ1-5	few	ASSLGQSNQPQH
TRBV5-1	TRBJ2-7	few	ASSLKGGQEVYEQY
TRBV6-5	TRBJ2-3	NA	VSRLYGQAIAGTQY
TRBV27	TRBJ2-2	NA	ASSLRGRRTGELF
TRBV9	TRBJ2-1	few	ASSVDGRMNEQF
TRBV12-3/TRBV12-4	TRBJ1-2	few	ASTRTGGDYGYT
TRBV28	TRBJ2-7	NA	ASSLWGRGTYEQY
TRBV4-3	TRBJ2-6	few	ASSPRLSGANVLT
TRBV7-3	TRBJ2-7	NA	ASSLLGGGASYEQY
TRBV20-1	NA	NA	SAIHPTGTQETQF